This T cell receptor (beta chain) stems from a study of regulatory T cells in long-lasting Graves disease. This clonotype was counted between two and nine times. Antigen specificity is unknown. CDR1 and CDR2 from the germline V gene are DFQATT and SNEGSKA (reference sequence). Trimming took 6 bases from V and 6 from J, leaving 11 bases between them. This CDR3 contains 12 residues. Libraries of TCR beta came from iRepertoire HTBI primers plus Arm-PCR of CDR3 regions. TCRdb recomputed calls from the multiplex PCR reads with MiXCR, one row per CDR3 protein. Here the sample spans hundreds of thousands of distinct CDR3 sequences, 15% to 20% being singletons. Time point reported: newly diagnosed GD, antithyroid drugs for less than 3 months. PBMC RNA served as the TCR library source. The patients included were those that came from an endocrinology department in Xi'an, China. Study-wide results and caveats: TRBV28, TRBJ1-2 and TRBJ2-5 were favored in persistent disease. Reduced TCR diversity was observed in persistent Graves' patients versus newly diagnosed patients.

These same data were also listed under a study on T cells in Graves' hyperthyroidism and ophthalmopathy. From that report: TCR CDR3 regions were first amplified by RT-PCR with HTBI primers.

The chain recombines TRBV20-1 with TRBJ2-2; D call uncertain. The clonotype originates from a woman in her twenties or thirties with Graves disease. This specimen was peripheral blood mononuclear cells (PBMCs), taken at new diagnosis, from a patient treated with antithyroid drugs. The CDR3 DNA is TGCAGTGCCGTACGACGCGCCGGGGAGCTGTTTTTT. Its protein product is CSAVRRAGELFF.